Given below is one TCR beta chain in context. This sample stems from a study of monozygotic twins with inflammatory bowel disease. TCRdb re-called the 5' RACE reads; one entry per CDR3 protein, DNA not given. The sample data list 300,000 to 400,000 distinct CDR3 sequences. Sequencing was performed on blood. The receptor was derived from a human donor with ulcerative colitis or Crohn's disease, or a healthy co-twin of an affected twin (not recorded which).

CDR3 sequence: CASTPRGTAYNEQFF. The V gene is TRBV19, the J gene TRBJ2-1; with no DNA, the TCRdb D assignment of TRBD1 cannot be verified. The CDR3 has 15 amino acids. CDR1 LNHDA and CDR2 SQIVND come from the germline V gene (reference sequence).